The T cell receptor (beta chain) under discussion was sequenced for a study of cytomegalovirus exposure and HLA in healthy donors (TCRdb year 2017). Broadly, across the study: In an earlier analysis of several hundred of the donors, roughly 300 Gb of sequence data and 100 million or so unique TCR beta sequences from 180 million or so T cells were reported. The T cell repertoires of several hundred subjects were profiled by immunosequencing and related to cytomegalovirus serostatus. Typing coverage varied by locus: 629-630 donors for A, B, C, DRB1 and DQB1; roughly 520 for DQA1; over 600 for DPA1; around 450 for DPB1. An earlier analysis of around 580 of the donors used high-throughput TCR beta sequencing to judge whether each TCR beta V gene segment behaved as functional or pseudogenic. High-throughput TCR immunosequencing, statistical association of individual TCRs with disease status, and machine learning were combined to predict cytomegalovirus infection status. Every repertoire in the discovery cohort had been generated on one and the same sequencing platform. Of the 300 to 450 genotyped donors, 70% to 90% were placed in the genetic ancestry cluster associated with self-reported Caucasian donors. Among 300 to 450 genotyped donors of the cohort, an average of roughly 240,000 unique TCR beta nucleotide sequences were sequenced per donor, around 20% of them non-productive. Four to six DR-DQ haplotypes were handled as single units for association and clustering because linkage in the cohort was strong. A later genetic analysis used genome-wide SNP genotypes for 398 of the 666 donors, treating that subset as a discovery cohort. Roughly 320 gigabases of sequencing data and 70 million to 100 million unique TCR sequences made up an early release that covered about 640 HLA-typed donors. Rather than using new phenotypic data, the later analysis identified candidate immune exposures from TCR beta sequences and from how often those sequences occurred across donors. In addition to the first cohort of 666 subjects, a separate validation cohort of under 150 different subjects was used. HLA typing included class I and class II loci at four-digit resolution. Donor age, sex, ethnicity and CMV serostatus were compiled alongside the repertoire data. The study aimed to test whether cataloging public T cell receptors could reveal signatures of past pathogen exposure. In a later analysis, previously published TCR beta repertoires from 666 donors were re-analyzed and high-resolution HLA genotyping was added so that TCR occurrence patterns could be studied.

The full study reports these points: When HLA alleles, especially DR and DQ, strongly co-occurred, attributing TCR associations to individual alleles was difficult. Only TCR beta chains were sequenced in this cohort, and the absence of alpha or paired-chain data limited detectable features. Several of the top co-occurrence clusters appeared to be linked to parvovirus B19, influenza, CMV and Epstein-Barr virus, according to a later analysis. A later genetic analysis reported fewer N-insertions in productive TCRs among donors in an Asian-associated ancestry cluster than the approximately 700-donor mean. The 87-base-pair reads could not distinguish some IMGT-functional V segments, including TRBV6-2 and TRBV6-3, so those segments were excluded. In an earlier analysis of approximately 590 of the donors, most TCR beta V segments appeared in productive rearrangements about 87% or about 30% of the time, broadly matching IMGT annotations. Compared with equally common non-associated chains, HLA-associated TCR beta chains in a later analysis were more clonally expanded and had lower generation probabilities. A later analysis found that TCR association rates varied across HLA loci, with DRB1 alleles showing the most associated TCRs and HLA-C alleles the fewest. Seventeen rarely observed V segments, including chromosome 9 orphons, were excluded from the earlier analysis of some 590 of the donors because counts were too low. In a later analysis, more than 15,000 TCR beta sequences were associated with specific HLA alleles at a false discovery rate of 0.05. A cluster of highly shared sequence variants was judged likely to represent a technical artifact of the sequencing pipeline. Because HLA typing was unavailable for some donors at each locus, only the typed subset was used in association tests. According to a later analysis, most CMV-associated TCR beta chains appeared to be HLA-restricted, and the HLA associations seemed to be driven largely by CMV exposure. A few of the identified cytomegalovirus-associated TCR beta chains were confirmed in vitro to be specific for cytomegalovirus antigens. The study gave a list of 150 to 200 TCR beta chains associated with cytomegalovirus. Correlated functional status among segregating V segments might reflect linkage disequilibrium, but an unknown experimental factor could not be ruled out. A later genetic analysis associated a missense DCLRE1C variant with V-gene and J-gene trimming of TCR beta chains, and an independent cohort replicated the association. In both the original and validation cohorts, the classifier was reported to diagnose cytomegalovirus status with high specificity and sensitivity. A further reported finding was that TCR beta sequences accurately predicted the HLA-A and HLA-B alleles for most subjects in the first cohort. Sequencing depth was assumed to be roughly uniform across donors in the presence/absence analyses, though that assumption may not hold. The only immune exposure information available for the cohort was CMV serostatus. Most TCR sequences were observed very rarely across donors, whereas some public TCRs were present in many individuals. According to the authors, the approach could potentially be generalized to other disease states and immunological phenotypes.

The cohort consisted of fewer than 700 healthy bone marrow donors. At the time of sampling, every cohort member was nominally healthy, though immune exposures that went unrecorded were likely present. The donor was CMV seropositive and was included in the group of 250 to 350 seropositive cohort members. A peripheral blood sample was collected from each donor, and TCR beta sequencing was performed on peripheral blood mononuclear cells. Genomic DNA was extracted from the blood cell samples with the Qiagen DNeasy Blood Extraction Kit. Points on this clone: Its antigen target is currently unknown. Base qualities are not recorded, but no much larger clone differs from it by a single base.

V is cut by 4 bases and J by 0 bases, and the space between the germline ends is 4 bases. CDR1 and CDR2 are drawn from the germline V gene: SGHVS, FNYEAQ. The CDR3 spans 13 residues, from the cysteine through the phenylalanine. The sequence is cut down to CDR3 DNA, 39 bases in frame from base 1. The library was prepared using the immunoSEQ multiplex PCR assay. For the multiplex PCR, a mixture combining 60 forward primers for TCR Vbeta segments and 13 reverse primers for TCR Jbeta segments was used. Amplification of the CDR3 region of rearranged TCR beta genes was performed with a multiplex PCR assay on genomic DNA. The amplified TCR beta libraries were sequenced on the Illumina HiSeq System as 87-base-pair reads. Per the source publication's procedure: A later analysis counted some 80 million unique TCR beta chains across the 550 to 800 repertoires, and some 11 million of these chains were shared by at least two donors. To remove PCR and sequencing errors, raw reads were error-corrected and collapsed into unique sequences using a nearest-neighbor algorithm that merged closely related sequences. Alignment of CDR3 sequences to IMGT reference sequences was used to assign V, D and J gene segments. For a sequence to be retained, at least a six-nucleotide match to both a V gene segment and a J gene segment was required. Rearrangements were called productive when the CDR3 lacked stop codons and stayed in frame with V and J; all others were non-productive. Following IMGT convention, CDR3 was defined as the stretch from the second conserved V-encoded cysteine to the conserved J-encoded phenylalanine. The earlier analysis of 500 to 750 of the donors excluded any sequence lacking an unambiguous match to a single V gene segment. In an earlier analysis of 450 to 700 of the donors, V segments were called functional above 56.7% productive rearrangements and were called segregating when the between-donor standard deviation exceeded 5%. A statistical classification framework was built to diagnose cytomegalovirus status from the catalog of TCR beta chain sequences. In a later analysis, TCR nucleotide sequences were compared against IMGT/GENE-DB human TR gene sequences so that V and J genes could be assigned. A later analysis assigned CDR3 sequences and most-parsimonious VDJ recombination scenarios with the TCRdist pipeline. A later analysis defined each TCR beta chain by its CDR3 amino acid sequence plus V-gene family, and excluded reads lacking a unique V-gene family. As a way to deal with suspected cross-contamination and a sequencing artifact, a later analysis dropped under 600 nucleotide sequences that were highly shared and had low generation probability. A later analysis calculated a clonal expansion index for each public chain from normalized within-repertoire ranks of inferred template counts. A later analysis computed generation probabilities with a VDJ recombination model fitted to out-of-frame rearrangements, and checked the results against IGoR. In a later analysis, TCR-TCR, TCR-HLA and TCR-CMV co-occurrence was scored with hypergeometric tests, and a repertoire-size bias correction was applied to TCR pairs. False discovery rates were estimated in a later analysis by permuting HLA or CMV assignments 20 times. A later analysis grouped co-occurring TCRs with DBSCAN, adding TCRdist sequence similarity when clustering within HLA-allele-positive subsets. Co-occurrence clustering excluded repertoires with fewer than 30,000 or more than 120,000 public chains, plus five with anomalous nucleotide sharing. TCRdb took this table from immuneACCESS and kept in-frame rearrangements with V and J called. Such tables lack part of the clones; where checked against another copy, unresolved V genes explain under half of the gap, and the rest is unexplained. V and J calls and clone size follow that table, whereas D and trimming were derived from the DNA. The sample table shows 46,000 or so clones, and about 64% are seen once. Around 12% of the sample is in the top ten clones.

This clonotype was sampled from a man aged 55-75 years in good health and CMV-seropositive. What was sequenced was PBMCs. The chain joins TRBV7-6 to TRBJ1-5, with an unclear D gene assignment. The CDR3 here reads CASSSGSNQPQHF. The DNA sequence reads TGTGCCAGCAGCTCCGGTAGCAATCAGCCCCAGCATTTT. The reference TRBV7-6 and TRBJ1-5 proteins fill in what lies around the CDR3, so the full variable domain reads GAGVSQSPRYKVTKRGQDVALRCDPISGHVSLYWYRQALGQGPEFLTYFNYEAQQDKSGLPNDRFSAERPEGSISTLTIQRTEQRDSAMYRCASSSGSNQPQHFGDGTRLSIL.